The 24 T cell receptor beta chains in this list originate from one sample, sequenced in a study of T cell repertoires in cytomegalovirus infection. In TCRdb, the reads were re-called with MiXCR into one record per CDR3 protein. The table includes about 530,000 distinct CDR3 sequences, about 30% detected once. The sample consisted of PBMCs. The receptors stem from a human donor in good health (CMV status not recorded). Some clones in this sample may be carry-over from other donors' samples.

This sequence joins TRBV20-1 and TRBJ2-7; tentative D call: TRBD1 (6 bases). Germline V gene lookup returns CDR1 DFQATT and CDR2 SNEGSKA (reference sequence). The CDR3 is made up of 15 amino acids. The V and J ends lost 0 bases and 3 bases respectively, with 15 bases between them. CDR3 in DNA: TGCAGTGCTAGAGATCCCGAGGGACATTACTACGAGCAGTACTTC. This encodes CSARDPEGHYYEQYF.

Only one count was recorded for this clonotype. The chain is built from TRBV7-9 and TRBJ1-4, with D possibly TRBD1 on 5 matching bases. CDR1 is SEHNR and CDR2 is FQNEAQ in the germline V gene (reference sequence). This CDR3 region has 15 residues. The V end lost 6 bases, the J end lost 3 bases, and 14 bases lay between the germline ends. The CDR3 protein is CASRPSGNPNEKLFF. The CDR3 DNA reads as TGTGCCAGCAGACCCTCAGGGAATCCTAATGAAAAACTGTTTTTT.

The chain links TRBV19 to TRBJ2-4; 7 nucleotides agree with TRBD1. This CDR3 has 14 residues. With V trimmed by 5 bases and J by 3 bases, 4 bases remained unmatched. Germline V gene lookup returns CDR1 LNHDA and CDR2 SQIVND (reference sequence). For the CDR3, the DNA is TGTGCCAGTAGTGAGACAGGGTTCAAAAACATTCAGTACTTC. This sequence encodes CASSETGFKNIQYF. The entire variable domain, with the rest obtained from reference TRBV19 and TRBJ2-4, is as follows: DGGITQSPKYLFRKEGQNVTLSCEQNLNHDAMYWYRQDPGQGLRLIYYSQIVNDFQKGDIAEGYSVSREKKESFPLTVTSAQKNPTAFYLCASSETGFKNIQYFGAGTRLSVL.

This clonotype was observed many times. This chain connects TRBV7-2 to TRBJ1-2; no clear D. Trimming removed 1 base from V and 1 base from J, with 7 bases in between. This CDR3 spans 14 amino acids. Looked up from germline, CDR1 is SGHTA and CDR2 is FQGNSA. Here the CDR3 reads CASSLVGVNYGYTF. The CDR3 bases are TGTGCCAGCAGCTTAGTAGGCGTTAACTATGGCTACACCTTC.

As regards this clonotype: The junction does not match germline at one end; this may be a read error. The rearrangement links TRBV7-2 to TRBJ2-7; 10 bases line up with TRBD2. The CDR3 length is 13 residues. Per germline, CDR1 SGHTA and CDR2 FQGNSA. The CDR3 loop is CASSSARLAGVRF. As DNA, the CDR3 is TGTGCCAGCAGCTCGGCGCGGCTAGCGGGAGTCCGCTTC. Full variable domain (rest looked up from reference TRBV7-2 and TRBJ2-7): GAGVSQSPSNKVTEKGKDVELRCDPISGHTALYWYRQSLGQGLEFLIYFQGNSAPDKSGLPSDRFSAERTGGSVSTLTIQRTQQEDSAVYLCASSSARLAGVRFGPGTRLTVT.

This clonotype was counted only a few times. The chain has TRBV7-8 and TRBJ2-1; perhaps TRBD2 as D (5 bases). The germline V gene has CDR1 SGHVS and CDR2 FQNEAQ. The germline V and J ends were trimmed by 5 bases and 14 bases, with 19 bases remaining between them. The CDR3 covers 13 residues. Here the CDR3 reads CASSLSPSYHKFF. The CDR3 DNA reads TGTGCCAGCAGCCTTAGTCCTAGCTACCATAAGTTCTTC.

The genes are TRBV18 and TRBJ1-3, with 11 bases that match TRBD1. Losses at the gene ends were 6 bases for V and 2 bases for J; bases not matched to a gene: 6. The CDR3 extends over 16 amino acids. Germline CDR1 KGHSH, CDR2 LQKENI. This CDR3 reads CASSPGQGATGNTIYF. DNA of the CDR3: TGTGCCAGCTCCCCTGGACAGGGGGCAACTGGAAACACCATATATTTT.

This clonotype has a handful of counts. CDR3 coding DNA: TGTGCCAGCAGTTCTACCGGGACAGGCCGAATCGAGTGGTATGGCTACACCTTC. It translates to CASSSTGTGRIEWYGYTF. The chain is built from TRBV6-5 and TRBJ1-2; 8 bases match TRBD1. CDR1 is MNHEY and CDR2 is SVGAGI in the germline V gene. The CDR3 contains 18 residues. The V gene end was trimmed by 4 bases and the J gene end by 5 bases; junction bases not matched to a gene: 18.

This clonotype was seen only a few times. V is TRBV27 and J is TRBJ1-4, with 9 bases matching TRBD1. With V trimmed by 6 bases and J by 8 bases, 10 bases remained unmatched. CDR1 and CDR2 from the germline V gene are MNHEY and SMNVEV (reference sequence). This CDR3 region has 15 residues. This CDR3 reads CASSLQGAVGEKLFF. The CDR3 nucleotides are TGTGCCAGCAGCTTACAGGGGGCGGTGGGGGAAAAACTGTTTTTT.

This clonotype was observed a handful of times. The chain combines TRBV11-2 with TRBJ2-1; possibly TRBD2 for D (6 bases). With 4 bases removed from V and 6 bases from J, the gap between germline ends came to 19 bases. This CDR3 contains 16 residues. The germline V gene encodes CDR1 SGHAT and CDR2 FQNNGV. The CDR3 spells CASSSLGSGRANEQFF. The CDR3 nucleotides read TGTGCCAGCAGCTCCCTAGGATCCGGGAGAGCCAATGAGCAGTTCTTC.

The chain couples TRBV5-6 to TRBJ2-1; D remains ambiguous. The CDR3 is 15 residues long. CDR1 and CDR2 from the germline V gene are SGHDT and YYEEEE. Trimming removed 0 bases from V and 0 bases from J, with 7 bases in between. CDR3 in amino acids: CASSLEFNSYNEQFF. The DNA for the CDR3 is TGTGCCAGCAGCTTGGAGTTTAACTCCTACAATGAGCAGTTCTTC.

The rearrangement uses TRBV2 and TRBJ2-3; the match to TRBD2 covers 14 bases. CDR3 size: 18 residues. J was trimmed by 1 base and V by 5 bases; bases with no gene match: 8. The germline V gene has CDR1 SNHLY and CDR2 FYNNEI. Here the CDR3 reads CASSILRTSGRRTDTQYF. The DNA for the CDR3 is TGTGCCAGCAGTATCCTCCGGACTAGCGGGAGGCGCACAGATACGCAGTATTTT.

The genes are TRBV28 and TRBJ2-1; D is tentatively TRBD1 or TRBD2 (5 bases each). The CDR3 consists of 19 residues. CDR1 and CDR2 from the germline V gene are MDHEN and SYDVKM. The V gene lost 7 bases and the J gene lost 3 bases, with 28 bases spanning the gap. CDR3 nucleotide sequence: TGTGCCAGCACCCTTTGGAGAACCCAACCTGAGGGGAGCTACAATGAGCAGTTCTTC. Translating it yields CASTLWRTQPEGSYNEQFF.

This clonotype was seen more than once but under ten times. The chain carries TRBV7-4 and TRBJ2-1; D call uncertain. The CDR3 has 13 residues. The germline V and J ends were trimmed by 5 bases and 8 bases, with 13 bases remaining between them. Looked up from germline, CDR1 is SGHVT and CDR2 is SQSDAQ. CDR3 in DNA: TGTGCCAGCAGCCCCCTCTCAAAGCATGAGCAGTTCTTC. This encodes CASSPLSKHEQFF.

This clonotype has more than one count but fewer than ten. The J gene is TRBJ2-2, the V gene TRBV12-3 or TRBV12-4; tentative D call: TRBD2 (6 bases). V dropped 6 bases and J dropped 4 bases, with 9 bases sitting between them. The CDR3 covers 13 residues. The CDR3 nucleotides are TGTGCCAGCAGAGCTAGCGCCACCGGGGAGCTGTTTTTT. It is translated as CASRASATGELFF.

The rearrangement joins TRBV12-3 or TRBV12-4 to TRBJ2-5, with no clear D. V was trimmed by 2 bases and J by 0 bases, leaving 7 bases between them. The CDR3 is made up of 14 amino acids. This CDR3 is CASSLRWNQETQYF. CDR3 nucleotides: TGTGCCAGCAGTTTAAGGTGGAACCAAGAGACCCAGTACTTC.

This clonotype showed up many times. The chain links TRBV7-2 to TRBJ1-1; TRBD1 is a possible D gene (6 bases). The germline V and J ends were trimmed by 5 bases and 1 base, with 14 bases remaining between them. The germline CDR1 and CDR2 sequences are SGHTA and FQGNSA. The CDR3 is 15 residues long. The CDR3 DNA follows: TGTGCCAGCAGCGCTCGGGGGCAGGCGAACACTGAAGCTTTCTTT. Its translation is CASSARGQANTEAFF.

The chain joins TRBV6-2 or TRBV6-3 to TRBJ1-5; 7 nucleotides line up with TRBD1. J lost 2 bases, V lost 4 bases, and 8 bases had no gene match. This CDR3 spans 16 amino acids. CDR1 and CDR2 from the germline V gene are MNHEY and SVGEGT. In DNA form, the CDR3 reads TGTGCCAGCAGTTTCACAGGGGAGAAACGCAATCAGCCCCAGCATTTT. Translation: CASSFTGEKRNQPQHF.

Only a few counts were recorded for this clonotype. The V and J genes are TRBV28 and TRBJ1-2, with 7 bases identical to TRBD1. The CDR3 covers 13 residues. Germline lookup yields CDR1 MDHEN and CDR2 SYDVKM. V lost 5 bases and J lost 5; bases outside the gene matches: 5. The DNA of the CDR3 is TGTGCCAGCAGTACAGGGGTTCGATATGGCTACACCTTC. It specifies CASSTGVRYGYTF.

The chain couples TRBV28 to TRBJ2-1; 11 nucleotides agree with TRBD1. The CDR3 is 13 amino acids. From germline, CDR1 is MDHEN and CDR2 SYDVKM. The V gene end was trimmed by 8 bases and the J gene end by 7 bases; junction bases not matched to a gene: 4. The CDR3 loop is CASGQGARNEQFF. In nucleotides, the CDR3 is TGTGCCAGCGGACAGGGGGCTAGGAATGAGCAGTTCTTC.

This clonotype was detected many times. The chain links TRBV7-2 to TRBJ1-3; D is ambiguous. Trimming removed 5 bases from V and 3 bases from J, with 14 bases in between. Germline CDR1 reads SGHTA; CDR2 reads FQGNSA. This CDR3 contains 15 residues. The DNA for the CDR3 is TGTGCCAGCAGCCGGTTACATGGAGGTGGAAACACCATATATTTT. Amino acid sequence: CASSRLHGGGNTIYF.

This clonotype was counted between two and nine times. The CDR3 sequence is CASSQEEAGPNQPQHF. As DNA, the CDR3 is TGTGCCAGCAGCCAAGAGGAGGCGGGACCGAATCAGCCCCAGCATTTT. The V call is TRBV4-2, the J call TRBJ1-5, with D perhaps matching TRBD1 (5 bases). Between the trimmed V and J ends, which lost 0 bases and 4 bases, there was a span of 13 bases. The CDR3 runs 16 residues. Germline V gene data show CDR1 as LGHNA and CDR2 as YNFKEQ.

This clonotype was seen a few times. The chain joins TRBV6-2 or TRBV6-3 to TRBJ2-1; D is perhaps TRBD1 or TRBD2 (5 bases each). Trimming left V 6 bases short and J 0 bases short, with 15 bases between. The CDR3 consists of 16 residues. Germline-derived CDR1 and CDR2 are MNHEY and SVGEGT. The CDR3 here is CASSQYRTDSYNEQFF. CDR3 coding DNA: TGTGCCAGCAGCCAATACAGGACTGACTCCTACAATGAGCAGTTCTTC.

This clonotype was seen many times. The gene calls are TRBV7-2 and TRBJ1-2; the D gene is possibly TRBD1 (6 bases). The CDR3 contains 14 residues. The V gene's germline CDR1 is SGHTA and CDR2 FQGNSA. The V gene lost 5 bases and the J gene lost 6 bases, with 16 bases spanning the gap. DNA for the CDR3: TGTGCCAGCAGCACCCAGACAGGAAACGATGGCTACACCTTC. Amino acid sequence: CASSTQTGNDGYTF.